The 15 T cell receptor beta chains below all came from one sample that was sequenced in a study of cytomegalovirus exposure and HLA in healthy donors. Profiling relied on immunoSEQ multiplex PCR, and the TCRdb table lists in-frame clones only, not all of them. The profile covers 330,000 or so clones, with approximately 90% appearing a single time and 0.75% to 0.85% taken by the ten largest. Sequences were obtained from PBMCs. All receptors derive from a woman aged 18 to 35 in good health and CMV-seronegative.

This clone was found once. The V gene is TRBV9, the J gene TRBJ1-1; 9 bases agree with TRBD1. Germline CDR1 SGDLS, CDR2 YYNGEE. CDR3 size: 15 residues. Unmatched junction bases numbered 8, after V lost 1 base and J lost 7 bases. Written as DNA, the CDR3 is TGTGCCAGCAGCGTATTCCTCGGGACAGGGAATGAAGCTTTCTTT. Translated: CASSVFLGTGNEAFF.

The chain is built from TRBV19 and TRBJ2-7, with a weak D call TRBD1 (5 bases). Looked up from germline, CDR1 is LNHDA and CDR2 is SQIVND (reference sequence). V lost 3 bases and J 0 bases, leaving 12 bases between the germline ends. The CDR3 contains 15 residues. This CDR3 is CASSIRGSVSYEQYF. CDR3 in DNA: TGTGCCAGTAGTATTAGGGGCAGTGTCTCCTACGAGCAGTACTTC.

The J gene is TRBJ2-3, the V gene TRBV28, with 8 bases that match TRBD2. The CDR3 sequence is 16 residues long. Germline CDR1 is MDHEN and CDR2 is SYDVKM. V was clipped by 8 bases and J by 0 bases; unmatched bases: 10. Here the CDR3 DNA reads TGTGCCAGCCCGAACCCACTAGCGGCTAGCACAGATACGCAGTATTTT. Protein: CASPNPLAASTDTQYF.

The chain links TRBV9 to TRBJ2-3, with a weak D call TRBD2 (5 bases). The CDR3 spans 14 residues. V was trimmed by 5 bases and J by 2 bases, leaving 12 bases between them. Germline loops: CDR1 SGDLS, CDR2 YYNGEE. The CDR3 sequence is CASSPEGATDTQYF. CDR3 DNA: TGTGCCAGCAGTCCCGAGGGCGCCACAGATACGCAGTATTTT.

The chain couples TRBV27 to TRBJ2-3, with 11 bases identical to TRBD2. Unmatched junction bases numbered 4, after V lost 3 bases and J lost 5 bases. Per germline, CDR1 MNHEY and CDR2 SMNVEV (reference sequence). The CDR3 has 15 amino acids. CDR3 sequence: CASSFSLAGGDTQYF. In DNA form, the CDR3 reads TGTGCCAGCAGTTTTTCTCTAGCGGGAGGAGATACGCAGTATTTT.

DNA for the CDR3: TGTGCCAGCAGCAGCCCCTGGAGGACGGACTCCTACGAGCAGTACTTC. Translation: CASSSPWRTDSYEQYF. This chain uses TRBV21-1 with TRBJ2-7; the D segment call TRBD2 is taken from the table without a DNA check. TRBV21-1 is a pseudogene segment. The CDR3 covers 16 residues.

The V and J genes are TRBV6-5 and TRBJ2-7; TRBD1 agrees at 8 bases. The V gene's germline CDR1 is MNHEY and CDR2 SVGAGI. The CDR3 length is 14 residues. The V gene end was trimmed by 5 bases and the J gene end by 4 bases; junction bases not matched to a gene: 7. CDR3: CASSPDRGIYEQYF. The CDR3 region has the DNA TGTGCCAGCAGTCCCGACAGGGGAATTTACGAGCAGTACTTC.

A single count supports this clone. The rearrangement joins TRBV15 to TRBJ2-3, with D perhaps matching TRBD1 (5 bases). This CDR3 has 17 amino acids. Between the trimmed V and J ends, which lost 6 bases and 2 bases, there was a span of 21 bases. CDR1 and CDR2 (germline): LNHNV, YYDKDF (reference sequence). CDR3 nucleotides: TGTGCCACCAGGGGATTCGCTGTCGGACACTCCACAGATACGCAGTATTTT. Amino acid sequence: CATRGFAVGHSTDTQYF.

This clone was counted a single time. The chain is built from TRBV7-9 and TRBJ2-3; 10 nucleotides agree with TRBD2. From germline, CDR1 is SEHNR and CDR2 FQNEAQ (reference sequence). The CDR3 spans 16 residues. J gave up 4 bases and V 5 bases, and 9 bases lay outside the gene matches. The CDR3 spells CASSRVLAGGPDTQYF. CDR3 sequence (DNA): TGTGCCAGCAGCCGGGTTTTAGCGGGAGGCCCAGATACGCAGTATTTT.

Concerning this clone: Other nucleotide sequences in the sample specify the same CDR3. The chain recombines TRBV6-5 with TRBJ1-1; perhaps TRBD1 as D (5 bases). Trimming left V 0 bases short and J 5 bases short, with 10 bases between. There are 14 residues in the CDR3. The germline V gene has CDR1 MNHEY and CDR2 SVGAGI. This chain's CDR3 is CASSYSIGGTEAFF. The CDR3 DNA reads as TGTGCCAGCAGTTACTCGATTGGGGGGACTGAAGCTTTCTTT.

The V and J genes are TRBV4-3 and TRBJ2-2; D is ambiguous. Trimming left V 0 bases short and J 0 bases short, with 2 bases between. Germline V lookup: CDR1 LGHNA, CDR2 YSLEER. This CDR3 has 14 amino acids. The CDR3 spells CASSQDTNTGELFF. CDR3 nucleotide sequence: TGCGCCAGCAGCCAAGACACGAACACCGGGGAGCTGTTTTTT.

The chain has TRBV19 and TRBJ1-1; TRBD1 aligns across 7 bases. Germline V gives CDR1 LNHDA, CDR2 SQIVND (reference sequence). The J segment lost 7 bases and the V segment lost 6 bases, leaving 11 bases of the junction unmatched. The CDR3 covers 14 residues. In DNA, the CDR3 is TGTGCCAGTAGCGACAGGGATCGATATGGTGAAGCTTTCTTT. Translation: CASSDRDRYGEAFF.

The CDR3 spells CASSFRVSMETQYF. The CDR3 coding sequence is TGTGCCAGCAGTTTCAGGGTCTCTATGGAGACCCAGTACTTC. The rearrangement joins TRBV27 to TRBJ2-5, with a tentative D call TRBD1 (5 bases). V was pared by 3 bases and J by 5 bases, with 13 bases between. CDR1 is MNHEY and CDR2 is SMNVEV in the germline V gene (reference sequence). This CDR3 has 14 residues.

This sequence joins TRBV19 and TRBJ2-5; D unclear. Germline assignment: CDR1 LNHDA and CDR2 SQIVND (reference sequence). This CDR3 region has 13 residues. The V gene lost 2 bases and the J gene lost 5 bases, with 9 bases spanning the gap. CDR3 in amino acids: CASSIMARETQYF. DNA of the CDR3: TGTGCCAGTAGTATAATGGCGCGGGAGACCCAGTACTTC.

In nucleotides, the CDR3 is TGTGCCAGCAGTTCGGACAGGGTTGGAAACACCATATATTTT. Protein product: CASSSDRVGNTIYF. This rearrangement joins TRBV6-5 to TRBJ1-3; 8 nucleotides align to TRBD1. The germline V gene encodes CDR1 MNHEY and CDR2 SVGAGI. The CDR3 runs to 14 residues. Trimming cost V 4 bases and J 3 bases; bases outside gene matches: 2.